The T cell receptor (beta chain) under discussion was sequenced for a study of T cell changes during pregnancy in multiple sclerosis. Repertoires were generated with immunoSEQ multiplex PCR, while TCRdb's copy carries only in-frame clones and drops some. This sample has about 50,000 clones, with over 90% found just once. The input for sequencing was CD4+ T cells from peripheral blood mononuclear cells, taken in the second trimester of pregnancy. This sequence originates from a female donor with multiple sclerosis, enrolled in a pregnancy study.

CDR3 in amino acids: CASSGSGGLLNEQFF. In nucleotides, the CDR3 is TGTGCCAGCAGCGGTAGCGGGGGGCTTCTCAATGAGCAGTTCTTC. V gene TRBV7-9 combines with J gene TRBJ2-1; TRBD2 agrees at 10 bases. V gave up 5 bases and J gave up 6 bases; unmatched junction bases: 7. Germline V gives CDR1 SEHNR, CDR2 FQNEAQ (reference sequence). The CDR3 is 15 residues long.